This TCR beta chain was captured in a study of CD8 T cells in Susac syndrome. Random hexamers served to reverse transcribe roughly 0.45 to 1 ug RNA. The amplification used immunoSEQ multiplex PCR on TCR beta CDR3; it spanned 54 Vbeta and 13 Jbeta. TCRdb reprocessed the immunoSEQ multiplex PCR reads with MiXCR, giving one entry per CDR3 protein. The top ten clones hold roughly 0.099% of a sample with approximately 150,000 distinct CDR3 sequences, 94% of them seen once. The germline CDR1 and CDR2 sequences are KGHSH and LQKENI. V was cut by 2 bases and J by 5 bases, with 13 bases left in between. The CDR3 covers 15 residues.

Source material: CD4+ T cells from PBMCs. The genes are TRBV18 and TRBJ1-5; possible D gene TRBD1, 6 bases. The sequence was collected from a human donor with multiple sclerosis. CDR3 coding DNA: TGTGCCAGCTCACCAGAGACAGGCTCGGATCAGCCCCAGCATTTT. This translates into CASSPETGSDQPQHF.